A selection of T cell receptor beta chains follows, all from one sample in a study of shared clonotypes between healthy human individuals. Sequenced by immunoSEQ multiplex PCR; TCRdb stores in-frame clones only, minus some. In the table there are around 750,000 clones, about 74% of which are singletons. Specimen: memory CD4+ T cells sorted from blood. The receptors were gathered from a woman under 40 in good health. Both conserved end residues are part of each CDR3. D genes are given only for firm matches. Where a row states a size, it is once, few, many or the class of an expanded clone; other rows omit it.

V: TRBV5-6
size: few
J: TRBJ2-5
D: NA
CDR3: CASSSPETFQETQYF
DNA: TGTGCCAGCAGCTCCCCTGAGACTTTTCAAGAGACCCAGTACTTC

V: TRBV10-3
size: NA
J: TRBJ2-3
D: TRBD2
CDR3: CAISTRWTSASTDTQYF
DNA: TGTGCCATCAGCACTCGCTGGACTAGCGCTAGCACAGATACGCAGTATTTT

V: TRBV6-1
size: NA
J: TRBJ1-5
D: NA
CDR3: CASSEGRSNQPQHF
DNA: TGTGCCAGCAGTGAGGGGCGTAGCAATCAGCCCCAGCATTTT

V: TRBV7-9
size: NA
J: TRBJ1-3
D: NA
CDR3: CASSPAGSSGNTIYF
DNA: TGTGCCAGCAGCCCTGCAGGTAGCTCTGGAAACACCATATATTTT

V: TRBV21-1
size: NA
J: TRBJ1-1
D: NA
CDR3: CASRRCMNTEAFF
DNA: TGTGCCTCGAGAAGATGTATGAACACTGAAGCTTTCTTT

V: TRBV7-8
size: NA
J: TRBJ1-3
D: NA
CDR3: CASGGQGAGNTIYF
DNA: TGTGCCAGCGGCGGGCAGGGAGCAGGAAACACCATATATTTT

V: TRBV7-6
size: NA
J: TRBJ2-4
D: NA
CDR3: CASSPGGGSNIQYF
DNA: TGTGCCAGCAGCCCGGGTGGGGGCTCCAACATTCAGTACTTC

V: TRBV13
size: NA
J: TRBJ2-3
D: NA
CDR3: CASSLVSDTQYF
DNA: TGTGCCAGCAGCTTAGTATCCGATACGCAGTATTTT

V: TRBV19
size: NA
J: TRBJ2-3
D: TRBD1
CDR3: CASSADRGTDTQYF
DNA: TGTGCCAGTAGTGCTGACAGGGGTACAGATACGCAGTATTTT

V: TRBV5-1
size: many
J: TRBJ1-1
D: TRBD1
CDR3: CASSLGDRDNTEAFF
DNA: TGCGCCAGCAGCTTGGGGGACAGGGATAACACTGAAGCTTTCTTT

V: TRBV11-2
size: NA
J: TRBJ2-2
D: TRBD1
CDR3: CASSPDRVTGELFF
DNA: TGTGCCAGCAGCCCAGACAGGGTCACCGGGGAGCTGTTTTTT

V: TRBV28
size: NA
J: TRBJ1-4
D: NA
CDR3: CASKSYNEKLFF
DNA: TGTGCCAGCAAGAGCTATAATGAAAAACTGTTTTTT

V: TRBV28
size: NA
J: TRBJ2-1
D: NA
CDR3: CASGSRKIPNEQFF
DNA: TGTGCCAGCGGCTCGCGCAAGATCCCCAATGAGCAGTTCTTC

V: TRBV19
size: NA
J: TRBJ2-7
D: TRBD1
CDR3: CASRDDRGAYEQYF
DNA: TGTGCCAGTAGGGACGACAGGGGCGCCTACGAGCAGTACTTC

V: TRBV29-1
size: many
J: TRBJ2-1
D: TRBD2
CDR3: CSVEDQRRGDEQFF
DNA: TGCAGCGTTGAAGATCAGAGGCGGGGGGATGAGCAGTTCTTC

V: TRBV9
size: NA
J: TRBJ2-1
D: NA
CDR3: CASSVGGTSFEQFF
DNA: TGTGCCAGCAGCGTAGGAGGAACGTCATTTGAGCAGTTCTTC

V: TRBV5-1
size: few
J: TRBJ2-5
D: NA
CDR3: CASSRRPGETQYF
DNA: TGCGCCAGCAGCCGACGACCCGGGGAGACCCAGTACTTC

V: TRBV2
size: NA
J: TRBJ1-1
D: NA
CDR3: CASSPLVVLNTEAFF
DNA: TGTGCCAGCTCGCCACTTGTCGTCCTGAACACTGAAGCTTTCTTT

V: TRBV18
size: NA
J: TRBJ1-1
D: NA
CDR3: CASSPAGTVNTEAFF
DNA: TGTGCCAGCTCACCGGCAGGGACCGTGAACACTGAAGCTTTCTTT

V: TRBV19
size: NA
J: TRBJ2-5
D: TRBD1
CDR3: CASTRGTGGETQYF
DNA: TGTGCCAGTACGCGAGGGACAGGGGGCGAAACCCAGTACTTC

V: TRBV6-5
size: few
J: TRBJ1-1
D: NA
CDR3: CASSDRRVNTEAFF
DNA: TGTGCCAGCAGTGACAGGAGGGTGAACACTGAAGCTTTCTTT

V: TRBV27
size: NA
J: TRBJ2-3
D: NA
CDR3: CASSWTWGADTQYF
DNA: TGTGCCAGCAGCTGGACTTGGGGCGCAGATACGCAGTATTTT

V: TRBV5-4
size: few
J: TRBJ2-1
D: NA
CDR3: CASSLELAGLYNEQFF
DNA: TGTGCCAGCAGCTTGGAATTGGCAGGGCTTTACAATGAGCAGTTCTTC

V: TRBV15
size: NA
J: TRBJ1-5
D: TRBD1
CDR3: CATSFRTGRSQPQHF
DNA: TGTGCCACCAGCTTTCGGACAGGGCGAAGTCAGCCCCAGCATTTT

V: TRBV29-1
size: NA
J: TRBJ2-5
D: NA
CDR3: CSAPVSRAGETQYF
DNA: TGCAGCGCCCCGGTTTCCAGGGCGGGGGAGACCCAGTACTTC

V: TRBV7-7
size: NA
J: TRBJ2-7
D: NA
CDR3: CASSLEVGGGHEQYF
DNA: TGTGCCAGCAGCTTAGAGGTCGGTGGGGGCCACGAGCAGTACTTC

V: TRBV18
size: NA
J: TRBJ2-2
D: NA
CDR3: CASSASDTGELFF
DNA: TGTGCCAGCTCCGCATCGGACACCGGGGAGCTGTTTTTT

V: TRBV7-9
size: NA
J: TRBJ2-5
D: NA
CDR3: CASSLAWQGLDVVETQYF
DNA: TGTGCCAGCAGCTTAGCCTGGCAGGGCCTCGATGTAGTAGAGACCCAGTACTTC

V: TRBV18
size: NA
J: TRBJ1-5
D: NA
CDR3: CASSPSRDYQPQHF
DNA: TGTGCCAGCTCACCCTCCCGGGACTATCAGCCCCAGCATTTT

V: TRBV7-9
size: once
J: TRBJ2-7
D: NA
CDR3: CASSARDKRLEQYF
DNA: TGTGCCAGCAGCGCCAGGGACAAGAGGCTCGAGCAGTACTTC

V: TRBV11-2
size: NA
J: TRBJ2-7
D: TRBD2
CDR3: CASSRLAEGFYEQYF
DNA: TGTGCCAGCAGTCGACTAGCGGAGGGGTTTTACGAGCAGTACTTC

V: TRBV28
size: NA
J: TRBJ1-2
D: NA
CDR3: CASSFVAENYGYTF
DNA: TGTGCCAGCAGTTTCGTCGCAGAGAACTATGGCTACACCTTC

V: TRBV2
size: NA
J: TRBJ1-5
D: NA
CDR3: CASMGEINQPQHF
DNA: TGTGCCAGCATGGGGGAGATCAATCAGCCCCAGCATTTT

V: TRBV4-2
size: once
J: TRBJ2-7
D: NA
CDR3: CASSLVVAPYEQYF
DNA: TGTGCCAGCAGCTTGGTTGTCGCGCCCTACGAGCAGTACTTC

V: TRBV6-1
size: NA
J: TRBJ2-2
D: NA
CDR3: CASSDARHLNTGELFF
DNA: TGTGCCAGCAGTGATGCCCGTCACCTGAACACCGGGGAGCTGTTTTTT

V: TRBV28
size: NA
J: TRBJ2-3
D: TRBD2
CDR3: CASSLGPSGSPDTQYF
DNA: TGTGCCAGCAGTCTCGGGCCTAGCGGGAGCCCAGATACGCAGTATTTT

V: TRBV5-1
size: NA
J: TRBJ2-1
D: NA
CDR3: CASKVSSYNEQFF
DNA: TGCGCCAGCAAGGTGAGCTCCTACAATGAGCAGTTCTTC

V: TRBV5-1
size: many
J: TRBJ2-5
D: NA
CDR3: CASRSTGTSQETQYF
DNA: TGCGCCAGCAGGAGTACAGGGACATCACAAGAGACCCAGTACTTC

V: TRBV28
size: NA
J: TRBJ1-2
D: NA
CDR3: CASSPPTEGYTF
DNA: TGTGCCAGCAGTCCACCGACAGAAGGCTACACCTTC

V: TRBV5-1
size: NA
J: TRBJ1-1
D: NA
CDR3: CASSHNLNTEAFF
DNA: TGCGCCAGCAGTCACAACCTGAACACTGAAGCTTTCTTT

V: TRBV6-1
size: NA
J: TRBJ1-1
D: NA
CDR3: CASSEKQGGTEAFF
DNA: TGTGCCAGCAGTGAAAAACAGGGCGGCACTGAAGCTTTCTTT

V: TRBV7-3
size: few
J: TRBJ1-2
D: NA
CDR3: CASSPAGTDYGYTF
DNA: TGTGCCAGCAGCCCCGCCGGGACGGACTATGGCTACACCTTC

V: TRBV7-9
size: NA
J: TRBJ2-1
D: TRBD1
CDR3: CASSLSPGQESSYNEQFF
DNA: TGTGCCAGCAGCTTATCCCCCGGACAGGAAAGCTCCTACAATGAGCAGTTCTTC

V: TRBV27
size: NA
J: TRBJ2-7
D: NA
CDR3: CATVGGPSSYEQYF
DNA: TGTGCCACCGTCGGGGGGCCAAGCTCCTACGAGCAGTACTTC

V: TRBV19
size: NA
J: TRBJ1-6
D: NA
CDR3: CASSMATSSYNSPLHF
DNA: TGTGCCAGTAGTATGGCGACCAGCTCCTATAATTCACCCCTCCACTTT

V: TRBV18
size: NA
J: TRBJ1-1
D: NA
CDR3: CASSPGEGRTEAFF
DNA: TGTGCCAGCTCACCCGGGGAAGGTAGAACTGAAGCTTTCTTT

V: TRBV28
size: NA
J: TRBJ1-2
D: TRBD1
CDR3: CASSFQGANIYGYTF
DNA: TGTGCCAGCAGTTTCCAGGGGGCAAACATCTATGGCTACACCTTC

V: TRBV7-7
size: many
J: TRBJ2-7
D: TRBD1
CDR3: CASSLDREHEQYF
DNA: TGTGCCAGCAGCCTGGACAGGGAGCACGAGCAGTACTTC

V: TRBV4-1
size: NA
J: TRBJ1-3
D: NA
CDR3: CASSQEVFNTIYF
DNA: TGCGCCAGCAGCCAAGAAGTGTTCAACACCATATATTTT